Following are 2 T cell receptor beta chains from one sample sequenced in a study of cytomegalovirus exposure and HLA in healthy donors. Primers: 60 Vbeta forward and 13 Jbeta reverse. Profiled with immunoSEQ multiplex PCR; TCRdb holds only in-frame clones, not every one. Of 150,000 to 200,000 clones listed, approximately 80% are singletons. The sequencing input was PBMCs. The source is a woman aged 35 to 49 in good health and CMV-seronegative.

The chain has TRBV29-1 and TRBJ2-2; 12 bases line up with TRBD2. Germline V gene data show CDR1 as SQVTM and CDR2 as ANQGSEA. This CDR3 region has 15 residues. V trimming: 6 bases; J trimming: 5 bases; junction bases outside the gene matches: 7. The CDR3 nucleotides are TGCAGCGTCGCCCTTGGACTAGCGGGAACCGGGGAGCTGTTTTTT. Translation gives CSVALGLAGTGELFF.

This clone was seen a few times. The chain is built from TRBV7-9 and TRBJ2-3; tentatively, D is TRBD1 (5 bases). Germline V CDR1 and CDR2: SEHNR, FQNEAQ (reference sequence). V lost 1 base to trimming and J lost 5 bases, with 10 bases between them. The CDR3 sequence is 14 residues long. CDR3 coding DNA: TGTGCCAGCAGCTTAGAACATCAGGGAGATACGCAGTATTTT. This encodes CASSLEHQGDTQYF.